These T cell receptor beta chains were read from a single sample in a study of T cell changes during pregnancy in multiple sclerosis. Repertoires were generated with immunoSEQ multiplex PCR, while TCRdb's copy carries only in-frame clones and drops some. The sample has 120,000 or so clones; approximately 95% are singletons. The specimen comprised peripheral blood, sampled before pregnancy. These receptors all come from a female donor with multiple sclerosis, enrolled in a pregnancy study. Both conserved end residues are part of each CDR3. D genes are given only for firm matches. For some rows the clone size is stated as once, few or many, or as a class when expanded; others skip it.

v_call: TRBV5-5
d_call: TRBD2
j_call: TRBJ2-7
cdr3_length: 15
clone_size: .
cdr3_aa: CASSLTSGRTYEQYF
cdr3_nt: TGTGCCAGCAGCCTCACTAGCGGGAGGACCTACGAGCAGTACTTC

v_call: TRBV6-1
d_call: TRBD2
j_call: TRBJ2-1
cdr3_length: 13
clone_size: .
cdr3_aa: CASMGLAYNEQFF
cdr3_nt: TGTGCCAGCATGGGACTAGCTTACAATGAGCAGTTCTTC

v_call: TRBV30
d_call: .
j_call: TRBJ2-1
cdr3_length: 13
clone_size: once
cdr3_aa: CAWGLGSHNEQFF
cdr3_nt: TGTGCCTGGGGTCTGGGCAGTCACAATGAGCAGTTCTTC

v_call: TRBV14
d_call: .
j_call: TRBJ1-2
cdr3_length: 15
clone_size: .
cdr3_aa: CASSQELGVLSGYTF
cdr3_nt: TGTGCCAGCAGCCAAGAGCTCGGGGTATTAAGTGGCTACACCTTC

v_call: TRBV14
d_call: TRBD1
j_call: TRBJ1-2
cdr3_length: 14
clone_size: .
cdr3_aa: CASSQEHRGAGYTF
cdr3_nt: TGTGCCAGCAGCCAAGAGCACAGGGGGGCTGGCTACACCTTC

v_call: TRBV5-1
d_call: TRBD1
j_call: TRBJ1-4
cdr3_length: 15
clone_size: .
cdr3_aa: CASSLEGAGGEKLFF
cdr3_nt: TGCGCCAGCAGCTTGGAGGGGGCTGGGGGTGAAAAACTGTTTTTT

v_call: TRBV9
d_call: .
j_call: TRBJ1-2
cdr3_length: 15
clone_size: .
cdr3_aa: CASSVGQGGDYGYTF
cdr3_nt: TGTGCCAGCAGCGTTGGTCAGGGTGGGGACTATGGCTACACCTTC

v_call: TRBV5-5
d_call: .
j_call: TRBJ2-5
cdr3_length: 13
clone_size: .
cdr3_aa: CASSLVSPETQYF
cdr3_nt: TGTGCCAGCAGCTTGGTTAGCCCCGAGACCCAGTACTTC

v_call: TRBV6-1
d_call: .
j_call: TRBJ2-7
cdr3_length: 15
clone_size: .
cdr3_aa: CASSDFGQSSYEQYF
cdr3_nt: TGTGCCAGCAGTGACTTCGGACAGAGCTCCTACGAGCAGTACTTC

v_call: TRBV21-1
d_call: .
j_call: TRBJ2-7
cdr3_length: 14
clone_size: once
cdr3_aa: CASSRRDRVREQYF
cdr3_nt: TGTGCCAGCAGTAGGAGGGACAGGGTGCGGGAGCAGTACTTC

v_call: TRBV27
d_call: .
j_call: TRBJ1-2
cdr3_length: 14
clone_size: .
cdr3_aa: CASSSSGIVGGYTF
cdr3_nt: TGTGCCAGCAGTTCGTCAGGGATTGTTGGTGGCTACACCTTC

v_call: TRBV27
d_call: TRBD1
j_call: TRBJ1-1
cdr3_length: 14
clone_size: .
cdr3_aa: CASSHRDRRTEAFF
cdr3_nt: TGTGCCAGCAGTCACCGGGACAGGCGCACTGAAGCTTTCTTT

v_call: TRBV5-1
d_call: TRBD2
j_call: TRBJ2-1
cdr3_length: 17
clone_size: .
cdr3_aa: CASSFPLGGREMNEQFF
cdr3_nt: TGCGCCAGCAGCTTCCCCCTGGGGGGGAGGGAGATGAATGAGCAGTTCTTC

v_call: TRBV6-6
d_call: TRBD2
j_call: TRBJ2-3
cdr3_length: 16
clone_size: .
cdr3_aa: CASSPRSGKGTDTQYF
cdr3_nt: TGTGCCAGCAGTCCTCGTAGCGGGAAAGGGACAGATACGCAGTATTTT

v_call: TRBV7-9
d_call: TRBD1
j_call: TRBJ2-1
cdr3_length: 15
clone_size: .
cdr3_aa: CASSFKTGDYNEQFF
cdr3_nt: TGTGCCAGCAGCTTCAAGACAGGGGACTACAATGAGCAGTTCTTC

v_call: TRBV27
d_call: .
j_call: TRBJ1-2
cdr3_length: 11
clone_size: .
cdr3_aa: CASTGGYGYTF
cdr3_nt: TGTGCCAGCACGGGGGGCTATGGCTACACCTTC

v_call: TRBV7-8
d_call: .
j_call: TRBJ1-4
cdr3_length: 16
clone_size: .
cdr3_aa: CASSSLPGRSDEKLFF
cdr3_nt: TGTGCCAGCAGCTCATTACCGGGGAGGAGTGATGAAAAACTGTTTTTT

v_call: TRBV5-1
d_call: .
j_call: TRBJ2-1
cdr3_length: 16
clone_size: .
cdr3_aa: CASSLNGGITVDEQFF
cdr3_nt: TGCGCCAGCAGCTTGAACGGCGGGATTACGGTCGATGAGCAGTTCTTC

v_call: TRBV27
d_call: .
j_call: TRBJ2-2
cdr3_length: 17
clone_size: once
cdr3_aa: CATYKGVAESYTGELFF
cdr3_nt: TGTGCCACATACAAAGGGGTGGCGGAGAGCTACACCGGGGAGCTGTTTTTT

v_call: TRBV27
d_call: .
j_call: TRBJ2-3
cdr3_length: 16
clone_size: .
cdr3_aa: CASSPSGRDSGDTQYF
cdr3_nt: TGTGCCAGCAGTCCCTCCGGCAGGGATTCTGGAGATACGCAGTATTTT

v_call: TRBV28
d_call: TRBD1
j_call: TRBJ1-1
cdr3_length: 15
clone_size: .
cdr3_aa: CASSSAGTGNTEAFF
cdr3_nt: TGTGCCAGCAGTTCAGCAGGGACAGGGAACACTGAAGCTTTCTTT

v_call: TRBV9
d_call: TRBD2
j_call: TRBJ2-2
cdr3_length: 19
clone_size: .
cdr3_aa: CASSPDPGLPGVVTGELFF
cdr3_nt: TGTGCCAGCAGCCCAGACCCGGGACTACCGGGAGTGGTCACCGGGGAGCTGTTTTTT

v_call: TRBV2
d_call: .
j_call: TRBJ2-1
cdr3_length: 14
clone_size: .
cdr3_aa: CASSEAGYYNEQFF
cdr3_nt: TGTGCCAGCAGTGAAGCGGGCTACTACAATGAGCAGTTCTTC

v_call: TRBV6-1
d_call: TRBD1
j_call: TRBJ2-7
cdr3_length: 15
clone_size: .
cdr3_aa: CASSEAGTGEYEQYF
cdr3_nt: TGTGCCAGCAGTGAAGCCGGGACAGGGGAGTACGAGCAGTACTTC

v_call: TRBV7-3
d_call: .
j_call: TRBJ1-1
cdr3_length: 13
clone_size: .
cdr3_aa: CASSPRRNTEAFF
cdr3_nt: TGTGCCAGCAGCCCTAGACGGAACACTGAAGCTTTCTTT

v_call: TRBV11-2
d_call: .
j_call: TRBJ2-1
cdr3_length: 16
clone_size: .
cdr3_aa: CASSLVRGVTMLEQFF
cdr3_nt: TGTGCCAGCAGCTTAGTCCGCGGGGTTACAATGTTGGAGCAGTTCTTC

v_call: TRBV5-4
d_call: TRBD1
j_call: TRBJ1-4
cdr3_length: 14
clone_size: .
cdr3_aa: CASSWPGQGEKLFF
cdr3_nt: TGTGCCAGCAGCTGGCCGGGACAGGGAGAAAAACTGTTTTTT

v_call: TRBV5-1
d_call: TRBD2
j_call: TRBJ2-5
cdr3_length: 13
clone_size: .
cdr3_aa: CASSPGGGETQYF
cdr3_nt: TGCGCCAGCAGCCCGGGCGGGGGAGAGACCCAGTACTTC

v_call: TRBV30
d_call: .
j_call: TRBJ1-4
cdr3_length: 14
clone_size: .
cdr3_aa: CAWSVRRGNEKLFF
cdr3_nt: TGTGCCTGGAGTGTACGTAGGGGTAATGAAAAACTGTTTTTT

v_call: TRBV30
d_call: .
j_call: TRBJ1-4
cdr3_length: 12
clone_size: .
cdr3_aa: CAWSVQFEKLFF
cdr3_nt: TGTGCCTGGAGTGTACAATTTGAAAAACTGTTTTTT

v_call: TRBV25-1
d_call: .
j_call: TRBJ1-2
cdr3_length: 13
clone_size: .
cdr3_aa: CASTGRRADGYTF
cdr3_nt: TGTGCCAGCACCGGCCGGCGGGCGGATGGCTACACCTTC

v_call: TRBV7-6
d_call: TRBD2
j_call: TRBJ2-1
cdr3_length: 15
clone_size: .
cdr3_aa: CASSPRRGAPVGQFF
cdr3_nt: TGTGCCAGCAGCCCCCGGCGGGGGGCCCCGGTAGGGCAGTTCTTC

v_call: TRBV9
d_call: TRBD2
j_call: TRBJ2-3
cdr3_length: 18
clone_size: .
cdr3_aa: CASSDGLAGATSTDTQYF
cdr3_nt: TGTGCCAGCAGTGACGGACTAGCGGGGGCCACTAGCACAGATACGCAGTATTTT

v_call: TRBV28
d_call: .
j_call: TRBJ1-1
cdr3_length: 15
clone_size: .
cdr3_aa: CASSLNPGKNTEAFF
cdr3_nt: TGTGCCAGCAGTTTAAATCCCGGGAAAAACACTGAAGCTTTCTTT

v_call: TRBV4-1
d_call: .
j_call: TRBJ1-1
cdr3_length: 18
clone_size: .
cdr3_aa: CASSQVSSGKGMNTEAFF
cdr3_nt: TGCGCCAGCAGCCAAGTATCGTCGGGTAAGGGGATGAACACTGAAGCTTTCTTT

v_call: TRBV9
d_call: .
j_call: TRBJ2-7
cdr3_length: 15
clone_size: once
cdr3_aa: CASSPSNGPSYEQYF
cdr3_nt: TGTGCCAGCAGCCCCTCAAACGGTCCCTCCTACGAGCAGTACTTC

v_call: TRBV5-8
d_call: .
j_call: TRBJ2-3
cdr3_length: 15
clone_size: .
cdr3_aa: CASSLLTPGADTQYF
cdr3_nt: TGTGCCAGCAGCTTACTGACCCCGGGAGCGGATACGCAGTATTTT

v_call: TRBV5-1
d_call: TRBD2
j_call: TRBJ2-5
cdr3_length: 17
clone_size: .
cdr3_aa: CASSLAGSGSSQETQYF
cdr3_nt: TGCGCCAGCAGCTTGGCCGGGAGCGGGAGTTCTCAGGAGACCCAGTACTTC

v_call: TRBV6-1
d_call: TRBD1
j_call: TRBJ2-7
cdr3_length: 14
clone_size: .
cdr3_aa: CASSHFDRVYEQYF
cdr3_nt: TGTGCCAGCAGCCATTTTGACAGGGTCTACGAGCAGTACTTC

v_call: TRBV18
d_call: .
j_call: TRBJ1-1
cdr3_length: 16
clone_size: .
cdr3_aa: CASSASQGFGGTEAFF
cdr3_nt: TGTGCCAGCTCAGCATCTCAGGGATTTGGCGGCACTGAAGCTTTCTTT

v_call: TRBV28
d_call: TRBD1
j_call: TRBJ2-7
cdr3_length: 15
clone_size: once
cdr3_aa: CASSRRGGGSYEQYF
cdr3_nt: TGTGCCAGCAGCCGGAGAGGGGGCGGGTCCTACGAGCAGTACTTC

v_call: TRBV7-2
d_call: TRBD1
j_call: TRBJ1-3
cdr3_length: 16
clone_size: .
cdr3_aa: CASSPPLDRDGNTIYF
cdr3_nt: TGTGCCAGCAGCCCCCCCCTGGACAGGGATGGAAACACCATATATTTT

v_call: TRBV5-5
d_call: TRBD2
j_call: TRBJ2-5
cdr3_length: 16
clone_size: .
cdr3_aa: CASSLGPGLGQETQYF
cdr3_nt: TGTGCCAGCAGCTTGGGCCCGGGACTAGGCCAAGAGACCCAGTACTTC

v_call: TRBV5-4
d_call: .
j_call: TRBJ1-2
cdr3_length: 15
clone_size: once
cdr3_aa: CASSLPSKRDHGYTF
cdr3_nt: TGTGCCAGCAGCTTGCCCTCAAAGCGGGACCATGGCTACACCTTC